The clone carrying this TCR beta chain was detected many times. The target antigen is unknown. The data were taken from a study of T cells in Graves' hyperthyroidism and ophthalmopathy. RNA transcripts yielded amplified TCR beta CDR3 regions. The study used the HTBI primer set for a first-round RT-PCR of the TCR CDR3. TCRdb itself ran the multiplex PCR reads through MiXCR, one entry per CDR3 protein. The sample contains approximately 520,000 distinct CDR3 sequences, around 22% of which appear only once. Findings and caveats of the study: The model predicted ophthalmopathy a median roughly 6.5 months before onset.

Uncontrolled infection, other autoimmune disease, pregnancy and lactation each barred patients from inclusion. The sequenced sample consisted of blood. The TCR was taken from a woman under 40 with Graves' ophthalmopathy.

The CDR3 protein is CASSRRLAEETQYF. CDR3 nucleotide sequence: TGTGCCAGCAGCCGGAGACTAGCGGAAGAGACCCAGTACTTC. V and J are TRBV6-2 or TRBV6-3 and TRBJ2-5, with TRBD2 identical over 9 bases. The CDR3 is 14 amino acids. V shed 6 bases and J 3 bases; nucleotides not matched to a gene: 5. Germline V gene sequence: CDR1 MNHEY, CDR2 SVGEGT.